These T cell receptor beta chains were read from a single sample in a study of response to subunit inactivated influenza vaccine. TCRdb redid the calling of the RT-PCR reads with MiXCR, one entry per CDR3 protein. The sample includes 290,000 or so distinct CDR3 sequences, 22% of them seen just once. The source material was PBMCs from blood, sampled around 22 months after vaccination. These receptor sequences come from a man aged 45 to 75 who received an inactivated influenza vaccine. Both conserved end residues are part of each CDR3. D genes are given only for firm matches. Not all rows give a size; the values are once, few, many and, for expanded clones, a class.

V: TRBV7-9
size: few
D: TRBD2
J: TRBJ2-1
CDR3: CASSGRLAGFNEQFF
DNA: TGTGCCAGCAGCGGCCGACTAGCGGGTTTTAATGAGCAGTTCTTC

V: TRBV5-1
size: few
D: TRBD2
J: TRBJ2-3
CDR3: CASSLEGLAGVTQYF
DNA: TGCGCCAGCAGCTTGGAGGGGCTAGCGGGAGTTACGCAGTATTTT

V: TRBV20-1
size: many
D: -
J: TRBJ1-1
CDR3: CSASDGRGTEAFF
DNA: TGCAGTGCCTCGGACGGCCGGGGCACTGAAGCTTTCTTT

V: TRBV29-1
size: -
D: TRBD2
J: TRBJ2-1
CDR3: CSGKRGSSYNEQFF
DNA: TGCAGCGGCAAGCGGGGGAGCTCCTACAATGAGCAGTTCTTC

V: TRBV28
size: -
D: TRBD2
J: TRBJ2-1
CDR3: CASRSLRRLADNEQFF
DNA: TGTGCCAGCAGGTCCCTCCGTAGACTAGCGGACAATGAGCAGTTCTTC

V: TRBV4-3
size: -
D: -
J: TRBJ1-2
CDR3: CASSPEPGRGYGYTF
DNA: TGCGCCAGCAGCCCGGAGCCGGGGCGCGGCTATGGCTACACCTTC

V: TRBV24-1
size: once
D: -
J: TRBJ2-2
CDR3: CATSGSDRYTGELFF
DNA: TGTGCCACCAGTGGTTCGGACAGATACACCGGGGAGCTGTTTTTT

V: TRBV7-9
size: -
D: -
J: TRBJ2-1
CDR3: CASSFLDRLYNEQFF
DNA: TGTGCCAGCAGCTTTCTCGACAGGTTATACAATGAGCAGTTCTTC

V: TRBV6-5
size: few
D: -
J: TRBJ1-1
CDR3: CASRNRDISAFF
DNA: TGTGCCAGCAGAAACAGGGACATATCTGCTTTCTTT

V: TRBV7-2
size: few
D: -
J: TRBJ1-3
CDR3: CASSPPEQLTGNTIYF
DNA: TGTGCCAGCAGCCCACCTGAACAGCTTACTGGAAACACCATATATTTT

V: TRBV5-5
size: -
D: -
J: TRBJ1-1
CDR3: CASDSRTTNTEAFF
DNA: TGTGCCAGCGACTCCCGGACAACTAACACTGAAGCTTTCTTT

V: TRBV9
size: few
D: -
J: TRBJ2-1
CDR3: CASSGPRYNEQFF
DNA: TGTGCCAGCAGCGGACCTAGGTACAATGAGCAGTTCTTC

V: TRBV13
size: -
D: -
J: TRBJ1-1
CDR3: CANSLGLSAVYTEAFF
DNA: TGTGCCAACAGCTTAGGTTTGTCGGCTGTGTACACTGAAGCTTTCTTT

V: TRBV14
size: -
D: -
J: TRBJ2-3
CDR3: CASSQGPAGFTDTQYF
DNA: TGTGCCAGCAGCCAAGGGCCAGCAGGTTTCACAGATACGCAGTATTTT

V: TRBV18
size: -
D: -
J: TRBJ2-7
CDR3: CASSPQGTGRSEQYF
DNA: TGTGCCAGCTCACCACAAGGGACGGGAAGGAGCGAGCAGTACTTC

V: TRBV29-1
size: few
D: -
J: TRBJ2-7
CDR3: CSAGDPYYEQYF
DNA: TGCAGCGCCGGGGACCCCTACTACGAGCAGTACTTC

V: TRBV7-2
size: -
D: -
J: TRBJ1-4
CDR3: CASSPGPENEKLFF
DNA: TGTGCCAGCAGCCCGGGACCGGAAAATGAAAAACTGTTTTTT

V: TRBV18
size: few
D: -
J: TRBJ1-1
CDR3: CASSPLVRVNTEAFF
DNA: TGTGCCAGCTCACCACTAGTTAGGGTGAACACTGAAGCTTTCTTT

V: TRBV9
size: few
D: TRBD2
J: TRBJ2-1
CDR3: CASSVASGSRGEQFF
DNA: TGTGCCAGCAGCGTAGCTAGCGGGAGTCGTGGTGAGCAGTTCTTC

V: TRBV12-3/TRBV12-4
size: many
D: TRBD2
J: TRBJ2-3
CDR3: CASSPQKAGIAADTQYF
DNA: TGTGCCAGCAGTCCGCAAAAAGCGGGGATAGCGGCAGATACGCAGTATTTT

V: TRBV20-1
size: many
D: TRBD1
J: TRBJ1-1
CDR3: CSAPGQQRSEAFF
DNA: TGCAGTGCCCCGGGACAGCAACGAAGTGAAGCTTTCTTT

V: TRBV6-5
size: -
D: TRBD1
J: TRBJ1-5
CDR3: CASSYRTGVMGNQPQHF
DNA: TGTGCCAGCAGTTATAGGACAGGGGTAATGGGCAATCAGCCCCAGCATTTT

V: TRBV5-5
size: -
D: -
J: TRBJ1-1
CDR3: CASSAGGPNTEAFF
DNA: TGTGCCAGCAGCGCCGGGGGTCCGAACACTGAAGCTTTCTTT

V: TRBV4-3
size: -
D: -
J: TRBJ2-1
CDR3: CASSQDRRTTNEQFF
DNA: TGCGCCAGCAGCCAAGATCGAAGGACTACCAATGAGCAGTTCTTC

V: TRBV7-2
size: -
D: -
J: TRBJ1-1
CDR3: CASTPSGWWQAFF
DNA: TGTGCCAGCACCCCCTCAGGCTGGTGGCAAGCTTTCTTT

V: TRBV7-2
size: -
D: TRBD2
J: TRBJ2-3
CDR3: CASSRTSGGMGDTQYF
DNA: TGTGCCAGCAGCAGGACTAGCGGGGGGATGGGAGATACGCAGTATTTT

V: TRBV29-1
size: -
D: -
J: TRBJ1-2
CDR3: CSVEEGVIHGYTF
DNA: TGCAGCGTTGAAGAGGGGGTTATTCATGGCTACACCTTC

V: TRBV12-3/TRBV12-4
size: few
D: -
J: TRBJ1-4
CDR3: CASMGGAGEKLFF
DNA: TGTGCCAGCATGGGGGGGGCTGGGGAAAAACTGTTTTTT

V: TRBV6-1
size: -
D: TRBD1
J: TRBJ2-2
CDR3: CASRRDRGNTGELFF
DNA: TGTGCCAGCAGAAGGGACAGGGGGAACACCGGGGAGCTGTTTTTT

V: TRBV10-2
size: few
D: -
J: TRBJ2-2
CDR3: CASSWGLDTGELFF
DNA: TGCGCCAGCAGTTGGGGATTGGACACCGGGGAGCTGTTTTTT

V: TRBV5-1
size: -
D: -
J: TRBJ2-1
CDR3: CASSLRGWGGSYYNKQFF
DNA: TGCGCCAGCAGCTTGAGGGGGTGGGGGGGTTCCTACTACAATAAGCAGTTCTTC